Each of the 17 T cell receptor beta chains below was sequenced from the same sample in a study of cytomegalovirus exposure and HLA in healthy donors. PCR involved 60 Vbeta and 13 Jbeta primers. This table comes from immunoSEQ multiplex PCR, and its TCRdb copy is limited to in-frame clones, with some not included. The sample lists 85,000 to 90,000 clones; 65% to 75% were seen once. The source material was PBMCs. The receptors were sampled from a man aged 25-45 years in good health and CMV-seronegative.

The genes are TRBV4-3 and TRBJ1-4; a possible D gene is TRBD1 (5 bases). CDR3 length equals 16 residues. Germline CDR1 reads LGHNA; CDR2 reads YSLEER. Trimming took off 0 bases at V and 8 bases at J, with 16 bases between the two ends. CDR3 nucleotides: TGCGCCAGCAGCCAAGATAAAGGGGCGCGAAAGGAAAAACTGTTTTTT. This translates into CASSQDKGARKEKLFF.

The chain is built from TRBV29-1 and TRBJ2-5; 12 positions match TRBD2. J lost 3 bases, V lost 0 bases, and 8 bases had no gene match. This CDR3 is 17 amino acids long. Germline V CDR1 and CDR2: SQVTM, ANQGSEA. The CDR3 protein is CSVEDPLAGGREETQYF. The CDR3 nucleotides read TGCAGCGTTGAAGACCCTCTAGCGGGAGGGCGGGAAGAGACCCAGTACTTC. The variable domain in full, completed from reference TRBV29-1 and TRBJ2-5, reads SAVISQKPSRDICQRGTSLTIQCQVDSQVTMMFWYRQQPGQSLTLIATANQGSEATYESGFVIDKFPISRPNLTFSTLTVSNMSPEDSSIYLCSVEDPLAGGREETQYFGPGTRLLVL.

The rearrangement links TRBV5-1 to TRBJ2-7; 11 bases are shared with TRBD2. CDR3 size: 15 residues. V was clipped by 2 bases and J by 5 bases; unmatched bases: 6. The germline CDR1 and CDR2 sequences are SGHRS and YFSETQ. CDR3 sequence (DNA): TGCGCCAGCAGCTTAGTAGCGGGAGGGCCACACGAGCAGTACTTC. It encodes CASSLVAGGPHEQYF.

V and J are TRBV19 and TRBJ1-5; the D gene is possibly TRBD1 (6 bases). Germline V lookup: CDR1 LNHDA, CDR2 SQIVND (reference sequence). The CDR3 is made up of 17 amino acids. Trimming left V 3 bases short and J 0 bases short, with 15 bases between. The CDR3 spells CASSIAQGPGSNQPQHF. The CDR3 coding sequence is TGTGCCAGTAGTATCGCTCAGGGGCCGGGTAGCAATCAGCCCCAGCATTTT.

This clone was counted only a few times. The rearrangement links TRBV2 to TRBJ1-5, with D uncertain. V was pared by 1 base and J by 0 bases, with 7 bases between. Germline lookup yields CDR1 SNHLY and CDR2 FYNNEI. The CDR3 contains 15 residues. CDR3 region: CASSEGLNSNQPQHF. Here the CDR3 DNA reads TGTGCCAGCAGTGAAGGGCTTAATAGCAATCAGCCCCAGCATTTT.

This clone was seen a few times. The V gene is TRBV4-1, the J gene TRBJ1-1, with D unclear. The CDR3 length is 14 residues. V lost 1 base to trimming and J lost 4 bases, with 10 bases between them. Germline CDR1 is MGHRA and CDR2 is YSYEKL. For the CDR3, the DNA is TGCGCCAGCAGCCAAGTAGTAAGGAGCACTGAAGCTTTCTTT. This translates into CASSQVVRSTEAFF.

CDR3 protein: CASSLWAEETQYF. CDR3 bases: TGTGCCAGCAGCTTATGGGCAGAAGAGACCCAGTACTTC. The rearrangement uses TRBV7-9 and TRBJ2-5; D not certain. Germline values: CDR1 SEHNR, CDR2 FQNEAQ (reference sequence). V lost 2 bases and J 3 bases, leaving 7 bases between the germline ends. The CDR3 loop spans 13 amino acids.

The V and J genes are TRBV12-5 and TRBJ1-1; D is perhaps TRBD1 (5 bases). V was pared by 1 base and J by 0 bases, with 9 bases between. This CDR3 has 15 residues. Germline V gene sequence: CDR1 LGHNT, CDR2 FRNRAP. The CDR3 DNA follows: TGTGCTAGTGGTTTGGCTGACAGAGTGAACACTGAAGCTTTCTTT. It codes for CASGLADRVNTEAFF.

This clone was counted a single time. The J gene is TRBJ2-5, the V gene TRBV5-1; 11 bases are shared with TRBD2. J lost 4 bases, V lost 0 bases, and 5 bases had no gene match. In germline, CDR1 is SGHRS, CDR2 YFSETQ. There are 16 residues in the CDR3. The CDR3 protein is CASSLGGTSGGETQYF. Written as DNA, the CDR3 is TGCGCCAGCAGCTTGGGGGGAACTAGCGGGGGAGAGACCCAGTACTTC.

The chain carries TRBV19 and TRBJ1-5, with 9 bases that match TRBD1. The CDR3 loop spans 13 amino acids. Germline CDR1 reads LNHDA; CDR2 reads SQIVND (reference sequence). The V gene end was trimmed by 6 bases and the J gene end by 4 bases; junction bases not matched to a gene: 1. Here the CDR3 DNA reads TGTGCCAGTAGGGGACAGGGAAATCAGCCCCAGCATTTT. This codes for CASRGQGNQPQHF.

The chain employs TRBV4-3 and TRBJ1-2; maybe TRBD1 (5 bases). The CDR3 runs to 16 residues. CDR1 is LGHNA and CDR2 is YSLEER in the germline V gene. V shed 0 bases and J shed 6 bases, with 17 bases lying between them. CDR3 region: CASSQEALGGADGYTF. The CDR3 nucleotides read TGCGCCAGCAGCCAAGAAGCTCTGGGTGGGGCGGATGGCTACACCTTC.

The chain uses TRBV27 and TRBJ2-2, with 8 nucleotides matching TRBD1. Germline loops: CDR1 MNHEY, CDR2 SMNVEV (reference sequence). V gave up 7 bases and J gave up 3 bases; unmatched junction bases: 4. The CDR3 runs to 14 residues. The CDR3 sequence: CASTDRVHTGELFF. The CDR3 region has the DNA TGTGCCAGCACGGACAGGGTCCACACCGGGGAGCTGTTTTTT.

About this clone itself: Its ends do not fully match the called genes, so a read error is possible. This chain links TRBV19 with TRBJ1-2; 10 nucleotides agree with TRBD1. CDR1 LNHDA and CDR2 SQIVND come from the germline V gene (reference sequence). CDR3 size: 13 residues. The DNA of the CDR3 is TGTGCCAGTAGGACAGGGGGCAGGAGTGGCTACCCCTTC. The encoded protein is CASRTGGRSGYPF.

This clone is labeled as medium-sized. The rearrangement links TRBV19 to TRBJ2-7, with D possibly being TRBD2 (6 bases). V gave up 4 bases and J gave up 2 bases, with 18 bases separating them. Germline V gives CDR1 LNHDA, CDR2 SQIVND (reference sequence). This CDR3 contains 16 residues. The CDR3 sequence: CASSTPRDSRPYEQYF. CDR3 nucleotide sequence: TGTGCCAGTAGTACCCCCCGGGACTCGAGGCCCTACGAGCAGTACTTC.

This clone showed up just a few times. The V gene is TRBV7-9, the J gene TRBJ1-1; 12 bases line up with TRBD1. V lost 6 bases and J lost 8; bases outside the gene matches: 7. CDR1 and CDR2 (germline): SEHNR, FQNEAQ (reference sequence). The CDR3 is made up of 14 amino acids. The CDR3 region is CASSHRDRGPEAFF. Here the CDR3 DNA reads TGTGCCAGCAGTCATCGGGACAGGGGGCCCGAAGCTTTCTTT. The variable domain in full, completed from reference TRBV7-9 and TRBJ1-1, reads DTGVSQNPRHKITKRGQNVTFRCDPISEHNRLYWYRQTLGQGPEFLTYFQNEAQLEKSRLLSDRFSAERPKGSFSTLEIQRTEQGDSAMYLCASSHRDRGPEAFFGQGTRLTVV.

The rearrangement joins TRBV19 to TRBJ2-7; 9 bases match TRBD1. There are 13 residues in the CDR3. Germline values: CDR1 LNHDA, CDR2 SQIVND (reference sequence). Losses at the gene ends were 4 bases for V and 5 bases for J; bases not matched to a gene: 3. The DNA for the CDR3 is TGTGCCAGTAGTACCGGGACAGGGAACGAGCAGTACTTC. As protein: CASSTGTGNEQYF.

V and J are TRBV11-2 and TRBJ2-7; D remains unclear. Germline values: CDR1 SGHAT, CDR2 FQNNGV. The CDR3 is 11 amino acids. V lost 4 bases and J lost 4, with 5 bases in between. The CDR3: CASSSHYEQYF. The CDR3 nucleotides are TGTGCCAGCAGCTCCCATTACGAGCAGTACTTC.